This T cell receptor (beta chain) stems from a study of Ad26.COV2.S vaccination and SARS-CoV-2 variants. Across the whole study: Participant was drawn from the COV1001 Ad26.COV2.S trial arm. The vaccine Ad26.COV2.S was put into the muscle once, or twice with 56 days between. Study observations and caveats: People given the vaccine had a wider spike-specific TCR breadth than placebo recipients did. It was reported that spike-specific CD8+ and CD4+ T cell responses were substantially broad after vaccination.

As to treatment: some 19 received Ad26.COV2.S at low or high dose, single or two shots; about 5 received placebo; per-sample allocation not given. Samples were taken on day 63 after the first vaccine or placebo injection. A remark on this clone: What it binds is unknown.

Assay used: immunoSEQ multiplex PCR; TCRdb lists only in-frame clones, some missing. The data show hundreds of thousands of clones, 70% to 90% seen once. This receptor was obtained from a person aged 18 to 65 who received the Ad26.COV2.S COVID-19 vaccine or a placebo. Sample: peripheral blood, taken in a trial of Ad26.COV2.S vaccine versus placebo.

The CDR3 DNA follows: TGTGCCAGCAGCTTCGGGACTAGCGGGACAGGGAGCTCCTACAATGAGCAGTTCTTC. Translation gives CASSFGTSGTGSSYNEQFF. The rearrangement joins TRBV7-2 to TRBJ2-1; 13 nucleotides align to TRBD2. From germline, CDR1 is SGHTA and CDR2 FQGNSA. CDR3 length: 19 amino acids. The J segment lost 0 bases and the V segment lost 3 bases, leaving 8 bases of the junction unmatched.